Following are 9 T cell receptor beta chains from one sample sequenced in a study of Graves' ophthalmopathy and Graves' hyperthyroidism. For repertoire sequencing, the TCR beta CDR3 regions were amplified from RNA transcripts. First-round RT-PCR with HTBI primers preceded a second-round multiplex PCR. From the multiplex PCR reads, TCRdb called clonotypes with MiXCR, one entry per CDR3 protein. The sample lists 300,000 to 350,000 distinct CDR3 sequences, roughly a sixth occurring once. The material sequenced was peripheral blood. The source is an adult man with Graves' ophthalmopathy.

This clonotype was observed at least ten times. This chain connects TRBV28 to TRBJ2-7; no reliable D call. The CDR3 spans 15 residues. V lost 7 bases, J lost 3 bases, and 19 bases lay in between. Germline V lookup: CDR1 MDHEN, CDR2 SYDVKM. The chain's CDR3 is CASTSPSATIYEQYF. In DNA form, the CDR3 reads TGTGCCAGCACCTCCCCGAGTGCCACTATCTACGAGCAGTACTTC.

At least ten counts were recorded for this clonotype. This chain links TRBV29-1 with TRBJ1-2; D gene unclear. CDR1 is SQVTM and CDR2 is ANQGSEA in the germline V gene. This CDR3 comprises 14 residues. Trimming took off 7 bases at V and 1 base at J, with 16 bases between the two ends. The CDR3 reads CSARRTDFNYGYTF. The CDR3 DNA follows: TGCAGCGCCAGAAGGACTGATTTTAACTATGGCTACACCTTC. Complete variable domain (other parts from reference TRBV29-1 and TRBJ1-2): SAVISQKPSRDICQRGTSLTIQCQVDSQVTMMFWYRQQPGQSLTLIATANQGSEATYESGFVIDKFPISRPNLTFSTLTVSNMSPEDSSIYLCSARRTDFNYGYTFGSGTRLTVV.

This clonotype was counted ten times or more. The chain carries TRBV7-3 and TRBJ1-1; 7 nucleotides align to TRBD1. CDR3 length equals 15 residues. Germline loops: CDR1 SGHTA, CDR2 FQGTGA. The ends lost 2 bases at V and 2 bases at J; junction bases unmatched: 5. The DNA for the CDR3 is TGTGCCAGCAGCTTATTAGGGGGCCTCAACACTGAAGCTTTCTTT. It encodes CASSLLGGLNTEAFF.

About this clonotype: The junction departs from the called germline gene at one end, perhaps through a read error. The CDR3 nucleotides are TGTGCCAGCAGTTTATCCCTAAGACTGGGAGTACACTATGGCTACAGCTTC. It yields the protein CASSLSLRLGVHYGYSF. This chain connects TRBV27 to TRBJ1-2; D gene ambiguous. The CDR3 consists of 17 residues. Germline V lookup: CDR1 MNHEY, CDR2 SMNVEV (reference sequence).

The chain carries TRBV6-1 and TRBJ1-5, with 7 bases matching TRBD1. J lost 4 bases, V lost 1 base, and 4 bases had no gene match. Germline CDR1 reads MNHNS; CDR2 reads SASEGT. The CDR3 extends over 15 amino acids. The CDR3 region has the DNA TGTGCCAGCAGTGAAGGGAACAGGGGAAATCAGCCCCAGCATTTT. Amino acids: CASSEGNRGNQPQHF.

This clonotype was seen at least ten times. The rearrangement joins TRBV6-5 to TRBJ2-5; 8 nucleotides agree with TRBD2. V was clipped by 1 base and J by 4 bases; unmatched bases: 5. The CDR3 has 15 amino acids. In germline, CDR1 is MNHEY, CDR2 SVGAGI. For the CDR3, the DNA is TGTGCCAGCAGTTACTTCGGACTAGCAGGAGAGACCCAGTACTTC. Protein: CASSYFGLAGETQYF.

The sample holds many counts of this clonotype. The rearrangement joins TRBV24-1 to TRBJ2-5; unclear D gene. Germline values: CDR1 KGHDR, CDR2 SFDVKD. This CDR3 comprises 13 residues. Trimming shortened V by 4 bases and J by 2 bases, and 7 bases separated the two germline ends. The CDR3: CATSDPNQETQYF. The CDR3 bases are TGTGCCACCAGTGACCCTAATCAAGAGACCCAGTACTTC.

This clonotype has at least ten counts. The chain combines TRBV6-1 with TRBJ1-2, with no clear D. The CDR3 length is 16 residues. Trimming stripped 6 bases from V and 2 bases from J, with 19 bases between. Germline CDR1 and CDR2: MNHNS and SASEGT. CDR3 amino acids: CASRGEQRYSNYGYTF. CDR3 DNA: TGTGCCAGCAGGGGAGAGCAGCGCTATTCCAACTATGGCTACACCTTC.

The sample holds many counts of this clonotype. CDR3 sequence (DNA): TGTGCCATCGTAACAGGTCATGGCTACACCTTC. Amino acid sequence: CAIVTGHGYTF. The V and J genes are TRBV10-3 and TRBJ1-2, with TRBD1 as a possible D gene (5 bases). This CDR3 region has 11 residues. The germline V gene has CDR1 ENHRY and CDR2 SYGVKD. Trimming shortened V by 8 bases and J by 6 bases, and 10 bases separated the two germline ends.